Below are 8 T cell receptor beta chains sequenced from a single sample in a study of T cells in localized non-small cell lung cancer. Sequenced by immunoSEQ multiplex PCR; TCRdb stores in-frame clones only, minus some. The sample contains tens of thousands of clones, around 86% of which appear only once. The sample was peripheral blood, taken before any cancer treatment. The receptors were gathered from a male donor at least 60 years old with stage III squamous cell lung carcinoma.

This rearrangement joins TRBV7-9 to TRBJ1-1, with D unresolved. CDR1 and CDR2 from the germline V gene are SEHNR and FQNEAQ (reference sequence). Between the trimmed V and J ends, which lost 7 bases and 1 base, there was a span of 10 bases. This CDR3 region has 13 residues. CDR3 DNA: TGTGCCAGCACTGGCAACCGGAACACTGAAGCTTTCTTT. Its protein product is CASTGNRNTEAFF. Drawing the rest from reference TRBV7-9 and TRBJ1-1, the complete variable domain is DTGVSQNPRHKITKRGQNVTFRCDPISEHNRLYWYRQTLGQGPEFLTYFQNEAQLEKSRLLSDRFSAERPKGSFSTLEIQRTEQGDSAMYLCASTGNRNTEAFFGQGTRLTVV.

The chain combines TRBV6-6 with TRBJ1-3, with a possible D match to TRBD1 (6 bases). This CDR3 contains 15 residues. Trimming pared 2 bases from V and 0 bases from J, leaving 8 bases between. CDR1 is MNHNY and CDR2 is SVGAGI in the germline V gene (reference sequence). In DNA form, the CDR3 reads TGTGCCAGCAGTTACGGACAGCTCTCTGGAAACACCATATATTTT. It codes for CASSYGQLSGNTIYF.

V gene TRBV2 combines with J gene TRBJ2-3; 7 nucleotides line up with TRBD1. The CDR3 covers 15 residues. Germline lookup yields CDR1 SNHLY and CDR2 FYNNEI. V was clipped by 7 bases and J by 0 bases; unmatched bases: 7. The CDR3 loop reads CASKRDRPSTDTQYF. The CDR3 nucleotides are TGTGCCAGCAAACGGGACAGACCCAGCACAGATACGCAGTATTTT.

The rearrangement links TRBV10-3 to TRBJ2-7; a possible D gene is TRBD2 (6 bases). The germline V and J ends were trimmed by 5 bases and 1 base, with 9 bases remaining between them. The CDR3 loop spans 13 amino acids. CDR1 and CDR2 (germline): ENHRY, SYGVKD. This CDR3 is CAISPGLSYEQYF. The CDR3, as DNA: TGTGCCATCAGTCCGGGACTGTCCTACGAGCAGTACTTC.

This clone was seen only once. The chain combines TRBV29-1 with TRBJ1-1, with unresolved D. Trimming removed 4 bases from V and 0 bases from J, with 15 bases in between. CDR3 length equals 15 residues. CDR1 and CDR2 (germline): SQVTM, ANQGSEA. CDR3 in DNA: TGCAGCGTTGTGGTATACCCGCCCCTGAACACTGAAGCTTTCTTT. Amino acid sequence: CSVVVYPPLNTEAFF.

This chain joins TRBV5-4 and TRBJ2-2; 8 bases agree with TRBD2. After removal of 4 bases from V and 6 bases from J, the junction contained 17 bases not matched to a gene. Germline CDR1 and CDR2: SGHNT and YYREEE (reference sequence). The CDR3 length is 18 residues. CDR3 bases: TGTGCCAGCAGCCCGTCCACGGGAGGGCCTAGGTTGCCCGGGGAGCTGTTTTTT. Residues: CASSPSTGGPRLPGELFF. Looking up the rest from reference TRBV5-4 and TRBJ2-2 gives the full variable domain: ETGVTQSPTHLIKTRGQQVTLRCSSQSGHNTVSWYQQALGQGPQFIFQYYREEENGRGNFPPRFSGLQFPNYSSELNVNALELDDSALYLCASSPSTGGPRLPGELFFGEGSRLTVL.

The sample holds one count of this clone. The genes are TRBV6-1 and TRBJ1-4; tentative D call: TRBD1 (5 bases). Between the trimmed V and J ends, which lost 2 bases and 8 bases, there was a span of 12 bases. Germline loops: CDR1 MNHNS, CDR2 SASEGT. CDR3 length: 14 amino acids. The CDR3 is CASSEFVRDEKLFF. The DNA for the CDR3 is TGTGCCAGCAGTGAATTTGTGCGGGACGAAAAACTGTTTTTT.

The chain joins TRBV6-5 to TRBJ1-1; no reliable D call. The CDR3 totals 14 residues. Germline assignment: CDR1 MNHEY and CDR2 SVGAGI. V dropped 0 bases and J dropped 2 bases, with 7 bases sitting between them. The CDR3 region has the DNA TGTGCCAGCAGTTACTCGTTCGGTAACACTGAAGCTTTCTTT. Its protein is CASSYSFGNTEAFF.